This TCR beta chain emerged from a study of blood T cell repertoires in COVID-19. Overall study context: Both acute and convalescent COVID-19 samples were obtained from the United States, Italy and Spain. From T cells, B-cell-depleted T cells, or PBMCs came the material, which was cDNA or gDNA.

The germline gives CDR1 SGHVS, CDR2 FQNEAQ. The CDR3 extends over 15 amino acids. V lost 1 base, J lost 4 bases, and 8 bases lay in between. Original analysis: Amplified reference gene primers provided the basis for estimating nucleated cell counts. Some clones are missing from TCRdb's copy, which holds only in-frame ones; the method was immunoSEQ multiplex PCR. V and J calls and clone size follow that table, whereas D and trimming were derived from the DNA. Altogether more than 120,000 clones are present, about nine tenths being singletons, with the ten largest covering over 35%. The genes are TRBV7-8 and TRBJ1-6; D ambiguous. Sequencing input: peripheral blood. The source of this sequence is a man aged 50-60 years who had recovered from COVID-19. The CDR3 protein is CASSLDRGYNSPLHF. DNA for the CDR3: TGTGCCAGCAGCTTAGATCGGGGTTATAATTCACCCCTCCACTTT. The full variable domain, rest sourced from reference TRBV7-8 and TRBJ1-6, is GAGVSQSPRYKVAKRGQDVALRCDPISGHVSLFWYQQALGQGPEFLTYFQNEAQLDKSGLPSDRFFAERPEGSVSTLKIQRTQQEDSAVYLCASSLDRGYNSPLHFGNGTRLTVT.